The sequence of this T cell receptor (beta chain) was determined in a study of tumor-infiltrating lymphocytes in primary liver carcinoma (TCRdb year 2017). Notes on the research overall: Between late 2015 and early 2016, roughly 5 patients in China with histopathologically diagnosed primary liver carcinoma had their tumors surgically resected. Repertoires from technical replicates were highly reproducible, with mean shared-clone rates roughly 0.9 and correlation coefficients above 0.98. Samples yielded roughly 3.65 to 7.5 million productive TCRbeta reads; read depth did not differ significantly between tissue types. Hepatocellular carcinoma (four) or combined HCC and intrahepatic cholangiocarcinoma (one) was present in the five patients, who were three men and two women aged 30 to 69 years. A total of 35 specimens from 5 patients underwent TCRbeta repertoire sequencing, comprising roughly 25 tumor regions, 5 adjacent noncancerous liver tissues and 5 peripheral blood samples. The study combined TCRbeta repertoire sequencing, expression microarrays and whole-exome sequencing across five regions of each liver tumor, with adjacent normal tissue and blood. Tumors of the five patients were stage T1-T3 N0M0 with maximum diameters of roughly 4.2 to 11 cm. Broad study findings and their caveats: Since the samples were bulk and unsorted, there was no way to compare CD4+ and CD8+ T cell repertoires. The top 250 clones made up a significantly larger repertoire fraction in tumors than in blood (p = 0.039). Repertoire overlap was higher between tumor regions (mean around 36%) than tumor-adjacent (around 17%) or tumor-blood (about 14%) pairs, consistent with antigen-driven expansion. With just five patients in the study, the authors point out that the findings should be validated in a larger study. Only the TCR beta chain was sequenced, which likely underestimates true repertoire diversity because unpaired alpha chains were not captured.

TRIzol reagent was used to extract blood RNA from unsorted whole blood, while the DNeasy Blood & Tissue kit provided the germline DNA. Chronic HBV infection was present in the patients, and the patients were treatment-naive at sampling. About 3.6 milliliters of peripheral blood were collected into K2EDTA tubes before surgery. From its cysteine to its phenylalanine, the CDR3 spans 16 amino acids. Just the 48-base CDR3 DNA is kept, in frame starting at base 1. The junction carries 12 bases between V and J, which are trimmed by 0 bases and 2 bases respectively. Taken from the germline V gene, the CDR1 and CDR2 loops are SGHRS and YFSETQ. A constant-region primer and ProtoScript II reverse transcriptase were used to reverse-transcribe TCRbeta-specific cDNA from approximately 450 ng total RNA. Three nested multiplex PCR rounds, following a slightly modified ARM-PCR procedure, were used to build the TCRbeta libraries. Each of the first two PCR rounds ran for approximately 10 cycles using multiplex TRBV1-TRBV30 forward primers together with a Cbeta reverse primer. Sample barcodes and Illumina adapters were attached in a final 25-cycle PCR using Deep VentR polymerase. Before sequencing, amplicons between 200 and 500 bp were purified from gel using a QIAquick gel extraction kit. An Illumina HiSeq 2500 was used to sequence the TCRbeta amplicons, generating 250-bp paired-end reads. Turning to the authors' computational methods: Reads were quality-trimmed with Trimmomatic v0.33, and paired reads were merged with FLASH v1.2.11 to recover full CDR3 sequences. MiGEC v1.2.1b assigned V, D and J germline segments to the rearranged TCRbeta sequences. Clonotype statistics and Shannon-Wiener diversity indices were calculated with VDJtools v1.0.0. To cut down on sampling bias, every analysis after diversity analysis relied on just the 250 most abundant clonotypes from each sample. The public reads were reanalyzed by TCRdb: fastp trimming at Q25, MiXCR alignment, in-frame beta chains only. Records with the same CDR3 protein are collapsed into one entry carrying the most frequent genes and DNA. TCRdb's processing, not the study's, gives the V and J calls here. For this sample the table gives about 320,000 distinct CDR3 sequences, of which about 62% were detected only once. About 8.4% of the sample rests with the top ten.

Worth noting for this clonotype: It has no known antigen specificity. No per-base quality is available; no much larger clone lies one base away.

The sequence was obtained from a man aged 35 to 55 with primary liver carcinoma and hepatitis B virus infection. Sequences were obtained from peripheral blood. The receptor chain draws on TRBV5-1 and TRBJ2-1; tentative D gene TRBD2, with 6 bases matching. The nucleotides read TGCGCCAGCAGCTTGGAACCAGGAGGGCCCTACAATGAGCAGTTCTTC. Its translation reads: CASSLEPGGPYNEQFF.